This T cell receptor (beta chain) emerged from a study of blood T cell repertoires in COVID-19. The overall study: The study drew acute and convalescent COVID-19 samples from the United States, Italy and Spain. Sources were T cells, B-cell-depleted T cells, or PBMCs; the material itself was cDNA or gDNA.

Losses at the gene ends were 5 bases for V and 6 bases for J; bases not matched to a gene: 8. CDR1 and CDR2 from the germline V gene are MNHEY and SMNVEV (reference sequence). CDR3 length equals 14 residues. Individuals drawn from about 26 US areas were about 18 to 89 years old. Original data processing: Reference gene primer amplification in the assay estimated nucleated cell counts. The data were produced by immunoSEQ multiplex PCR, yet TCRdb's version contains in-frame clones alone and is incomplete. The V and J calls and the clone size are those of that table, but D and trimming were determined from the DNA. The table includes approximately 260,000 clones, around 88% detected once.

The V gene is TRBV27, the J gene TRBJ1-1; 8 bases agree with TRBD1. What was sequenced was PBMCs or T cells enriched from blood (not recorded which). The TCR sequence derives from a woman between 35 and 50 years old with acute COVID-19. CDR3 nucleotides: TGTGCCAGCAGTGCCAGGACAGGGCGTGCTGAAGCTTTCTTT. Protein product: CASSARTGRAEAFF.